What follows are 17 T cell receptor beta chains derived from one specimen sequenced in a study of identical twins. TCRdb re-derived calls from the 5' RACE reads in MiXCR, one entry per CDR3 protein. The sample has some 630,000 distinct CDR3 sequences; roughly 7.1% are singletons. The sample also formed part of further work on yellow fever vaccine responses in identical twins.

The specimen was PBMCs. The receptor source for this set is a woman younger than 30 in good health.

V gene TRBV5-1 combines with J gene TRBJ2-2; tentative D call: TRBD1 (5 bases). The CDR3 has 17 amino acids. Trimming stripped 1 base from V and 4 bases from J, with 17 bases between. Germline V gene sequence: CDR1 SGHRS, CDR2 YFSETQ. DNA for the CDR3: TGCGCCAGCAGCTTGAATGCCCCAGGGCTGGGCACCGGGGAGCTGTTTTTT. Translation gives CASSLNAPGLGTGELFF.

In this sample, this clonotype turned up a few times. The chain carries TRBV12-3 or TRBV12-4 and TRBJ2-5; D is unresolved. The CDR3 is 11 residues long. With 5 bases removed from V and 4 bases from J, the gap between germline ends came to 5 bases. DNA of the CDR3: TGTGCCAGCAGTACCTCAGAGACCCAGTACTTC. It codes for CASSTSETQYF.

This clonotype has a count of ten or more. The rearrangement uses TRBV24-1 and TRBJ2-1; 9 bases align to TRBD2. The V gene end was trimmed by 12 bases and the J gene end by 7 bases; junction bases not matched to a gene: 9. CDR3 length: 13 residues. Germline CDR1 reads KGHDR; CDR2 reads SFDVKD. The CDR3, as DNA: TGTGCCTCCGCATCTAGCGGGATGAATGAGCAGTTCTTC. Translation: CASASSGMNEQFF.

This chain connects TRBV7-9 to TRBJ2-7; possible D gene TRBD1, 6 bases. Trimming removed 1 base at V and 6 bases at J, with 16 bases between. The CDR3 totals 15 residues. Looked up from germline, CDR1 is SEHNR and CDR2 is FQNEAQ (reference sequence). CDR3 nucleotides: TGTGCCAGCAGCTTAGAATTAGGGACACTCGCCGAGCAGTACTTC. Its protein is CASSLELGTLAEQYF.

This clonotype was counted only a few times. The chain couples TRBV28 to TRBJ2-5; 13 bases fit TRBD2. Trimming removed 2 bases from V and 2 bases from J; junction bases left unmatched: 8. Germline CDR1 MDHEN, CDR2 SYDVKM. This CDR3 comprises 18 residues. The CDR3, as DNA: TGTGCCAGCAGTTTAACTAGCGGGAGGGCCGGGTGGCAAGAGACCCAGTACTTC. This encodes CASSLTSGRAGWQETQYF. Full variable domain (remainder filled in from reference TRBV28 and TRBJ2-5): DVKVTQSSRYLVKRTGEKVFLECVQDMDHENMFWYRQDPGLGLRLIYFSYDVKMKEKGDIPEGYSVSREKKERFSLILESASTNQTSMYLCASSLTSGRAGWQETQYFGPGTRLLVL.

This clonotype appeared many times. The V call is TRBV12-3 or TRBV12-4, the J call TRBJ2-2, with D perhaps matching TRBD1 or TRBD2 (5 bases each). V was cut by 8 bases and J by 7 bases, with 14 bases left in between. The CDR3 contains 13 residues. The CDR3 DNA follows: TGTGCCAGCCTTGAGGGGTTTCTCGGGGAGCTGTTTTTT. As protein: CASLEGFLGELFF.

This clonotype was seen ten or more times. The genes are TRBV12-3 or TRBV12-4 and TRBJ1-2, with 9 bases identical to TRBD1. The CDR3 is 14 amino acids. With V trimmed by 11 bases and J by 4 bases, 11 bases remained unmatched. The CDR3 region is CASHYRGLLYGYTF. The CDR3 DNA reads TGTGCCTCCCATTACAGGGGGCTGCTCTATGGCTACACCTTC.

CDR3 sequence reads: CASSPYPGAYSNQPQHF. The CDR3 coding sequence is TGTGCCAGCAGCCCCTACCCCGGGGCCTATAGCAATCAGCCCCAGCATTTT. The chain employs TRBV5-8 and TRBJ1-5, with D maybe TRBD1 (5 bases). The CDR3 is 17 amino acids. V was cut by 4 bases and J by 0 bases, with 17 bases left in between. Germline assignment: CDR1 SGHTS and CDR2 YDEGEE.

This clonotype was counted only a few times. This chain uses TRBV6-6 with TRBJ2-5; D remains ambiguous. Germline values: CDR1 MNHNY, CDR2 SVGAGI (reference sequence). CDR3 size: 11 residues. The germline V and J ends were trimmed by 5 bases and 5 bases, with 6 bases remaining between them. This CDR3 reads CASSTDETQYF. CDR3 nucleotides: TGTGCCAGCAGTACGGATGAGACCCAGTACTTC.

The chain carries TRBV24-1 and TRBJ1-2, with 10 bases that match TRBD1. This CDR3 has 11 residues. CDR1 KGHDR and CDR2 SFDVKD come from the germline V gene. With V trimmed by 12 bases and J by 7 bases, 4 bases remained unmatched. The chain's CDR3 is CACRDRGGYTF. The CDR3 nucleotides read TGTGCCTGCCGGGACAGGGGTGGCTACACCTTC.

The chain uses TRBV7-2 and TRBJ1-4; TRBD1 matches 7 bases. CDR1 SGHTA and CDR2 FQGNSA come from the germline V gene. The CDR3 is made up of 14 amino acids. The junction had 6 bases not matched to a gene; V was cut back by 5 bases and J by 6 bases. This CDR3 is CASSPTGLDEKLFF. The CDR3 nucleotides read TGTGCCAGCAGCCCGACAGGGCTGGATGAAAAACTGTTTTTT.

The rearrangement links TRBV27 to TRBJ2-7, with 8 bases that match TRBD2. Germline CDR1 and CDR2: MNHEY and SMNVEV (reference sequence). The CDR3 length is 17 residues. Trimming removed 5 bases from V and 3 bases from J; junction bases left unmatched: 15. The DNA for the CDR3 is TGTGCCAGCAGTACACCCTCGAGATCCGGGACTAGCTACGAGCAGTACTTC. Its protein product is CASSTPSRSGTSYEQYF.

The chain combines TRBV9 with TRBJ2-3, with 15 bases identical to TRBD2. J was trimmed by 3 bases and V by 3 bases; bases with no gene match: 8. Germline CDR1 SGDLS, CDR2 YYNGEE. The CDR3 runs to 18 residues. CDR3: CASSEGGLAGGGTDTQYF. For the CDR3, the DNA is TGTGCCAGCAGCGAGGGGGGACTAGCGGGAGGCGGAACAGATACGCAGTATTTT.

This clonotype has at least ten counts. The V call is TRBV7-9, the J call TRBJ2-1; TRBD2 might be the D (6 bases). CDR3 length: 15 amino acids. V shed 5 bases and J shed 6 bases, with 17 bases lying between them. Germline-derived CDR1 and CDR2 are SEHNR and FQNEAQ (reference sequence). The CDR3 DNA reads TGTGCCAGCAGCCCCGCGGGGCTTCTCGGCAATGAGCAGTTCTTC. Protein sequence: CASSPAGLLGNEQFF.

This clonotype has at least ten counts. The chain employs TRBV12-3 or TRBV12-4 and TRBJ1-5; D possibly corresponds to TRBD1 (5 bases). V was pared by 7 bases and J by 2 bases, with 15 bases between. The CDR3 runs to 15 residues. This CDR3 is CASTRGGTGNQPQHF. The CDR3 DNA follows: TGTGCCAGCACCCGCGGGGGTACGGGCAATCAGCCCCAGCATTTT.

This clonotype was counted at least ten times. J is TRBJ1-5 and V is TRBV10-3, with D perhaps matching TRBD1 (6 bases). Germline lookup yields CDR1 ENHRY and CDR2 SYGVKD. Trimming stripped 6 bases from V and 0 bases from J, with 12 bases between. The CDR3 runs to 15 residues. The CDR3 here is CAIRSTGDSNQPQHF. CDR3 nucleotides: TGTGCCATCAGATCGACAGGAGATAGCAATCAGCCCCAGCATTTT.

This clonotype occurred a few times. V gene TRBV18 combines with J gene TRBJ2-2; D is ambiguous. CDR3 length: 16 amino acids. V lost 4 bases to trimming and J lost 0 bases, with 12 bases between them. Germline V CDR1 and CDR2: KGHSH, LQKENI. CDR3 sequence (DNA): TGTGCCAGCTCACGATCAGTAGGACCGAACACCGGGGAGCTGTTTTTT. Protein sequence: CASSRSVGPNTGELFF. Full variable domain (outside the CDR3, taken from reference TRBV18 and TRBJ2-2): NAGVMQNPRHLVRRRGQEARLRCSPMKGHSHVYWYRQLPEEGLKFMVYLQKENIIDESGMPKERFSAEFPKEGPSILRIQQVVRGDSAAYFCASSRSVGPNTGELFFGEGSRLTVL.